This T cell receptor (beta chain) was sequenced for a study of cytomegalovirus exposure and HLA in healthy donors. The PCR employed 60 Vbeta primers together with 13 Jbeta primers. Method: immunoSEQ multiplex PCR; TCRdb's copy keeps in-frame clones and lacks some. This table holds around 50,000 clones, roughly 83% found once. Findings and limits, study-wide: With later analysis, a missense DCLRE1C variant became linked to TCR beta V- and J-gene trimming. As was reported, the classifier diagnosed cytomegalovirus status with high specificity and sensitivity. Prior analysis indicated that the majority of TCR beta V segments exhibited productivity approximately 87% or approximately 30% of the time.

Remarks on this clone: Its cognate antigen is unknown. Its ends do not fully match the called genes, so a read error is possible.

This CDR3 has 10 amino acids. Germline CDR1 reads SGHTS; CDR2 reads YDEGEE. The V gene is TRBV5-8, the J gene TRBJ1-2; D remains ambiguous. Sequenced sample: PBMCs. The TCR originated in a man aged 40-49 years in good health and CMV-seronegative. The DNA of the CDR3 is TGTGCCAGCAGCTTGGTGGCCTTCGCCTTC. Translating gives CASSLVAFAF.